Reported below is one TCR beta chain. Its antigen is still unknown. Donors had nominal health at sampling but likely had unrecorded immune exposures. This record belongs to a study of cytomegalovirus exposure and HLA in healthy donors. Study information: A preliminary data release comprised about 85 million unique TCRs obtained from HLA-typed donors.

Study findings and constraints: It was only CMV serostatus that was available as immune exposure information.

PCR was performed using 60 Vbeta and 13 Jbeta primers. Here immunoSEQ multiplex PCR was the method, and the copy in TCRdb shows in-frame clones only, minus some. The data hold approximately 70,000 clones, with roughly 67% observed a single time. This CDR3 comprises 15 residues. V was pared by 6 bases and J by 4 bases, with 11 bases of the junction left unmatched. The germline V gene encodes CDR1 SEHNR and CDR2 FQNEAQ (reference sequence). Input material: PBMCs. This sequence joins TRBV7-9 and TRBJ1-1, with 7 bases fitting TRBD1. The TCR sequence derives from a middle-aged man in good health and CMV-seropositive. The CDR3 is CASSYRTGAGTEAFF. CDR3 DNA: TGTGCCAGCAGTTATCGTACAGGGGCGGGCACTGAAGCTTTCTTT.